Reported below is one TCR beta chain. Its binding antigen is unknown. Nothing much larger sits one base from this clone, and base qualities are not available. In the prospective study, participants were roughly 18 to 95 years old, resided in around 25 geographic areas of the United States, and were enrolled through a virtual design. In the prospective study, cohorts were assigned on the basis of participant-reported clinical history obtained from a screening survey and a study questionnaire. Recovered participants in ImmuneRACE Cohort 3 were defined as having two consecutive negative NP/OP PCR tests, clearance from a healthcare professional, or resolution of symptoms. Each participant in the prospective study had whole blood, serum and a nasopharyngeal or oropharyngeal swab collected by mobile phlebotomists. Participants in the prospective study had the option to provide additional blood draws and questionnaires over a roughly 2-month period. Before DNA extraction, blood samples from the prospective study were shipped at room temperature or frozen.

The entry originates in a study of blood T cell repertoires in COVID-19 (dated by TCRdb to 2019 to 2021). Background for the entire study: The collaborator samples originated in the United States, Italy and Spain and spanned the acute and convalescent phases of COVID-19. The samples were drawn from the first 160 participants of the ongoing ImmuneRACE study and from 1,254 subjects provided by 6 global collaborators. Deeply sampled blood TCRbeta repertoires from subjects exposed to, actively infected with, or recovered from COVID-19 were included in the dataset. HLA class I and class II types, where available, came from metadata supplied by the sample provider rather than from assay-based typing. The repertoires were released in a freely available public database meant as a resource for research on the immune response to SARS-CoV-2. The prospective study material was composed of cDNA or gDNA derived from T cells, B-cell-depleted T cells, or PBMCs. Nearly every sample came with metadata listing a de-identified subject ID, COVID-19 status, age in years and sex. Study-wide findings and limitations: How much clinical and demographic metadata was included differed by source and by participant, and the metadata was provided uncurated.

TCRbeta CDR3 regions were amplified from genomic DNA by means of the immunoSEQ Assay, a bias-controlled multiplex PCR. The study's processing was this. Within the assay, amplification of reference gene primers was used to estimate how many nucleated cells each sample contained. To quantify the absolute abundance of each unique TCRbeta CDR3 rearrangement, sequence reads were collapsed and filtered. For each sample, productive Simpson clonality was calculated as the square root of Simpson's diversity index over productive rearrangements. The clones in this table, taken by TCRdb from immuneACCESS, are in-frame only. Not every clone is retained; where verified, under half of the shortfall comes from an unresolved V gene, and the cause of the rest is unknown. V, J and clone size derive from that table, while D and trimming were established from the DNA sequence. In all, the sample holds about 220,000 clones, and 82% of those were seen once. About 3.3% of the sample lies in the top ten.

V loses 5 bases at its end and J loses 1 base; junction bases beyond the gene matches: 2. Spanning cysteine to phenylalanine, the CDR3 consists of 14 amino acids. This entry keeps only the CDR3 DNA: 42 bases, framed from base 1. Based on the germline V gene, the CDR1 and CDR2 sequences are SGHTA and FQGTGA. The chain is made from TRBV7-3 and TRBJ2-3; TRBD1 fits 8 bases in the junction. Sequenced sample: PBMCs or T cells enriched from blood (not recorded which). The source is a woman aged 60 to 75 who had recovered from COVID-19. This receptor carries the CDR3 CASSTQGGTDTQYF. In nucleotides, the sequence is TGTGCCAGCAGCACACAGGGGGGCACAGATACGCAGTATTTT. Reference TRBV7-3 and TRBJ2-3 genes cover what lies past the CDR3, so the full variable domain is GAGVSQTPSNKVTEKGKYVELRCDPISGHTALYWYRQSLGQGPEFLIYFQGTGAADDSGLPNDRFFAVRPEGSVSTLKIQRTERGDSAVYLCASSTQGGTDTQYFGPGTRLTVL.